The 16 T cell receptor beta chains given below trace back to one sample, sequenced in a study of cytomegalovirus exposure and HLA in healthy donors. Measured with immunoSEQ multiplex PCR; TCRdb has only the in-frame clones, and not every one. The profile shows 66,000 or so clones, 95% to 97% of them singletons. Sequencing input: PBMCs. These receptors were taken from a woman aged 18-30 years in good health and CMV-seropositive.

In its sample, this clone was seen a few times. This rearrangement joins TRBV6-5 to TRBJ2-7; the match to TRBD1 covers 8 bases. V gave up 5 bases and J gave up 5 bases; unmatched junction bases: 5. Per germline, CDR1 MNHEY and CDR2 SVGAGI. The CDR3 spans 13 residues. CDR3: CASSQDRVHEQYF. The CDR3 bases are TGTGCCAGCAGTCAGGACAGGGTCCACGAGCAGTACTTC.

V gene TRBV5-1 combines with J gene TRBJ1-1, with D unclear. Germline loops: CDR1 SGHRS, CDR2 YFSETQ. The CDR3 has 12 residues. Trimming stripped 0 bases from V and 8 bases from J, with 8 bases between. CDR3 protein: CASSLVAGEAFF. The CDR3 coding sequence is TGCGCCAGCAGCTTGGTTGCAGGCGAAGCTTTCTTT.

The CDR3 DNA reads as TGTGCCAGCAGCTTAGGGACAGGGGGCGAGCAGTACTTC. Residues: CASSLGTGGEQYF. The chain couples TRBV7-2 to TRBJ2-7; 10 bases align to TRBD1. The CDR3 contains 13 residues. Germline V gene lookup returns CDR1 SGHTA and CDR2 FQGNSA. The V and J ends lost 1 base and 6 bases, in that order; junction bases with no gene match: 0.

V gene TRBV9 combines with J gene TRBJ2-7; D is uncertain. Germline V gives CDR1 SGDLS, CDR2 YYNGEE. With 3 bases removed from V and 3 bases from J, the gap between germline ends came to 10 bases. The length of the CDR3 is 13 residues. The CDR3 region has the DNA TGTGCCAGCAGCGCAACCGCTAGCTACGAGCAGTACTTC. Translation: CASSATASYEQYF.

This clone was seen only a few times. Here the CDR3 DNA reads TGTGCCAGCTCTTTCCGGGACAGGTATCAAGAGACCCAGTACTTC. Translation: CASSFRDRYQETQYF. The rearrangement joins TRBV6-1 to TRBJ2-5; 8 bases are shared with TRBD1. Germline CDR1 is MNHNS and CDR2 is SASEGT. The CDR3 runs to 15 residues. Trimming cost V 8 bases and J 2 bases; bases outside gene matches: 10.

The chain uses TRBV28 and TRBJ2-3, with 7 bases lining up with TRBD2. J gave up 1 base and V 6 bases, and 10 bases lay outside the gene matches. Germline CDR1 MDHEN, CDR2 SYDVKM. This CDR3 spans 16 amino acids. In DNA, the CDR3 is TGTGCCAGCAGCATTGGAGCGGGGCCCGGCACAGATACGCAGTATTTT. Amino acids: CASSIGAGPGTDTQYF.

The CDR3 nucleotides read TGTGCCGCCAGGACAGGCGGAACCCCAGGGGACACAGATACGCAGTATTTT. This gives the protein CAARTGGTPGDTDTQYF. The chain uses TRBV10-3 and TRBJ2-3, with TRBD1 matching 7 bases. Trimming at V came to 11 bases and at J to 2 bases, leaving 19 bases not matched to a gene. The germline V gene encodes CDR1 ENHRY and CDR2 SYGVKD. The CDR3 consists of 17 residues.

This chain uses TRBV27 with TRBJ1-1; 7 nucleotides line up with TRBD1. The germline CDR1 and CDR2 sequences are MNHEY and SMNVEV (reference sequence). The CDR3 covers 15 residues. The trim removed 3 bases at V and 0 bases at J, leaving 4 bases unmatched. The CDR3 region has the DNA TGTGCCAGCAGTTTTGGGGACAGAATGAACACTGAAGCTTTCTTT. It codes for CASSFGDRMNTEAFF.

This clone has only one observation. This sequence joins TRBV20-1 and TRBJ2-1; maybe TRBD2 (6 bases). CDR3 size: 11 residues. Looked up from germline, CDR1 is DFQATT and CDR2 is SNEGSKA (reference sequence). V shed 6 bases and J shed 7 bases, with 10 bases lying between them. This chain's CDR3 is CSAPRGNEQFF. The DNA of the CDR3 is TGCAGTGCCCCACGGGGGAATGAGCAGTTCTTC.

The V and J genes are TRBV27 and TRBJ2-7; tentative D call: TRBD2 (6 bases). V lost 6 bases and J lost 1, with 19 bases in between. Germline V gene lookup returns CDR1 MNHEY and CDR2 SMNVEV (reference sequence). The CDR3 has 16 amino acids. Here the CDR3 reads CASSPGAWGESYEQYF. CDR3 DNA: TGTGCCAGCAGCCCTGGCGCATGGGGGGAGTCCTACGAGCAGTACTTC.

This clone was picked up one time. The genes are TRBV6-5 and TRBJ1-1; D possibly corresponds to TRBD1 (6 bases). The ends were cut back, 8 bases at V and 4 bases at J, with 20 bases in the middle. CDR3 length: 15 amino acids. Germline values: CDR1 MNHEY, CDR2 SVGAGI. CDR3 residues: CASGYGGGAGTEAFF. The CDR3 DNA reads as TGTGCCAGCGGCTACGGGGGGGGCGCGGGCACTGAAGCTTTCTTT.

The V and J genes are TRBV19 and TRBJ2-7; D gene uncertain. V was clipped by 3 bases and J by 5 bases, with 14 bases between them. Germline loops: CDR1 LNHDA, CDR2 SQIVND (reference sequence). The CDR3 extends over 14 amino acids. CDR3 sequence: CASSIEPGTHEQYF. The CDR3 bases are TGTGCCAGTAGTATTGAGCCGGGTACCCACGAGCAGTACTTC.

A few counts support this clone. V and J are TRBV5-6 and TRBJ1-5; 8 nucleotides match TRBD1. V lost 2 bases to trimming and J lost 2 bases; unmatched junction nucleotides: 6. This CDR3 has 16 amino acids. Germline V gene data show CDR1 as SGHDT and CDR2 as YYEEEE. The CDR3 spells CASSLKTGEGNQPQHF. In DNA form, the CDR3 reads TGTGCCAGCAGCTTAAAGACAGGGGAAGGCAATCAGCCCCAGCATTTT.

The CDR3 DNA is TGTGCCAGCAGCTCCCTAGGGACAGGCCAGCCCCAGCATTTT. Residues: CASSSLGTGQPQHF. The V call is TRBV7-9, the J call TRBJ1-5; the match to TRBD1 covers 8 bases. The CDR3 spans 14 residues. V was clipped by 4 bases and J by 7 bases; unmatched bases: 6. Germline CDR1 SEHNR, CDR2 FQNEAQ (reference sequence).

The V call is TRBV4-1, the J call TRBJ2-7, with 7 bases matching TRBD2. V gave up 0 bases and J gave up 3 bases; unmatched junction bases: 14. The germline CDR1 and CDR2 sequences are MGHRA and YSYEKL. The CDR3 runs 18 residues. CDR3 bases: TGCGCCAGCAGCCAAGATCTTCGGAGTGGACTAGTACTCTACGAGCAGTACTTC. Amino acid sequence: CASSQDLRSGLVLYEQYF.

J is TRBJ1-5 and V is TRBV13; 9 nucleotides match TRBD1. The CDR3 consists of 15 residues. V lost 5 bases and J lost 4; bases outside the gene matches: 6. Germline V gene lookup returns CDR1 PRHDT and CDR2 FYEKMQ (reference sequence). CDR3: CASSLSGTGNQPQHF. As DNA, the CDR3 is TGTGCCAGCAGCCTAAGTGGGACAGGGAATCAGCCCCAGCATTTT.